This TCR beta chain was retrieved from a study of blood T cell repertoires in COVID-19. Measured with immunoSEQ multiplex PCR; TCRdb has only the in-frame clones, and not every one. Of about 72,000 clones in the sample, more than 80% are singletons; the top ten hold roughly 35%. This CDR3 is built from 14 residues. CDR1 is SGDLS, CDR2 YYNGEE, per germline. Trimming took 3 bases from V and 4 from J, leaving 13 bases between them. The receptor was isolated from an elderly woman with active or convalescent COVID-19. Sequencing was performed on peripheral blood. The chain recombines TRBV9 with TRBJ1-2, with D possibly TRBD1 on 6 matching bases. CDR3 sequence (DNA): TGTGCCAGCAGCGATTATGGGGGCATCTATGGCTACACCTTC. It yields the protein CASSDYGGIYGYTF.